These T cell receptor beta chains were read from a single sample in a study of cytomegalovirus exposure and HLA in healthy donors. Using immunoSEQ multiplex PCR, the repertoire was profiled, and TCRdb retains in-frame clones only, with some absent. In the table there are 95,000 to 150,000 clones, 7% to 9.5% of which are singletons. Sequencing input: PBMCs. The receptors derive from a woman aged 40 to 49 in good health and CMV-seropositive. Each CDR3 is given with its conserved first and last residue. The order of the fields is J gene, clone size, CDR3 length, D gene, V gene, CDR3 protein, CDR3 DNA. A D gene is named only where the DNA matches it firmly. Clone size is shown for a subset of rows, as once, few, many or a class of expanded clone.

>TRBJ2-7|-|15|-|TRBV28
CASSDQKGSRYEQYF
TGTGCCAGCAGTGACCAGAAGGGGTCACGCTACGAGCAGTACTTC
>TRBJ1-6|few|14|TRBD1|TRBV13
CASSEGQRNSPLHF
TGTGCCAGCAGCGAGGGACAGCGCAATTCACCCCTCCACTTT
>TRBJ1-1|-|14|TRBD1|TRBV30
CAWSPDRENTEAFF
TGTGCCTGGAGTCCGGACAGGGAGAACACTGAAGCTTTCTTT
>TRBJ2-7|few|14|TRBD1|TRBV5-4
CASSGTGQAYEQYF
TGTGCCAGCAGCGGGACAGGGCAAGCTTACGAGCAGTACTTC
>TRBJ2-3|few|11|-|TRBV2
CASRVEDRQYF
TGTGCCAGCAGGGTCGAGGACAGACAGTATTTT
>TRBJ2-2|few|17|TRBD1|TRBV5-4
CASSLPRTGGNTGELFF
TGTGCCAGCAGCCTACCCAGGACAGGGGGGAACACCGGGGAGCTGTTTTTT
>TRBJ1-2|few|14|-|TRBV5-1
CASSLDGRNYGYTF
TGCGCCAGCAGCTTGGACGGTCGGAACTATGGCTACACCTTC
>TRBJ1-1|few|14|-|TRBV5-1
CASSPRGGGTEAFF
TGCGCCAGCAGCCCGCGGGGGGGAGGCACTGAAGCTTTCTTT
>TRBJ1-3|-|17|-|TRBV7-6
CASSLASGGTSGNTIYF
TGTGCCAGCAGCTTAGCGAGTGGCGGAACATCTGGAAACACCATATATTTT
>TRBJ1-5|-|14|-|TRBV19
CASSIPGGAQPQHF
TGTGCCAGTAGTATACCGGGAGGGGCTCAGCCCCAGCATTTT
>TRBJ1-1|few|13|-|TRBV19
CASSIVGGFEAFF
TGTGCCAGTAGTATAGTGGGGGGTTTTGAAGCTTTCTTT
>TRBJ2-2|once|16|TRBD1|TRBV5-1
CASSSGQDLSTGELFF
TGCGCCAGCAGCTCTGGACAGGACCTCTCCACCGGGGAGCTGTTTTTT
>TRBJ1-2|-|16|TRBD1|TRBV28
CASSHRGADRAPGYTF
TGTGCCAGCAGTCACAGGGGTGCGGACAGGGCCCCGGGCTACACCTTC
>TRBJ1-6|-|15|TRBD1|TRBV7-9
CASSSSLRGPPTLHF
TGTGCCAGCAGCTCCTCCCTTAGGGGGCCCCCCACCCTCCACTTT
>TRBJ2-7|-|14|-|TRBV5-1
CASSLVGRVYEQYF
TGCGCCAGCAGCTTGGTGGGCAGGGTCTACGAGCAGTACTTC
>TRBJ2-7|-|16|-|TRBV7-9
CASSPSTRGATYEQYF
TGTGCCAGCAGTCCATCGACTCGGGGGGCAACCTACGAGCAGTACTTC
>TRBJ2-7|-|15|TRBD2|TRBV30
CAWRGGLAASYEQYF
TGTGCCTGGAGGGGAGGACTAGCGGCCTCCTACGAGCAGTACTTC
>TRBJ1-1|-|13|-|TRBV11-2
CASSTGRVTEAFF
TGTGCCAGCAGCACCGGCAGGGTCACTGAAGCTTTCTTT
>TRBJ1-1|-|15|-|TRBV5-1
CASSFGRGLNTEAFF
TGCGCCAGCAGCTTTGGGAGGGGACTGAACACTGAAGCTTTCTTT
>TRBJ1-3|-|15|TRBD1|TRBV25-1
CASSDWDSSGNTIYF
TGTGCCAGCAGTGATTGGGACAGCTCTGGAAACACCATATATTTT
>TRBJ2-7|-|13|TRBD1|TRBV9
CASSVRDRGGQYF
TGTGCCAGCAGCGTAAGGGACAGGGGGGGGCAGTACTTC
>TRBJ2-1|-|11|-|TRBV20-1
CSASPNNEQFF
TGCAGTGCTAGCCCCAACAATGAGCAGTTCTTC
>TRBJ2-5|-|12|-|TRBV18
CASSLMAKTQYF
TGTGCCAGCTCACTTATGGCAAAGACCCAGTACTTC
>TRBJ2-7|-|12|-|TRBV7-2
CASTRLDYEQYF
TGTGCCAGCACTCGCCTAGACTATGAGCAGTACTTC
>TRBJ2-1|-|15|-|TRBV9
CASSVVGSSYNEQFF
TGTGCCAGCAGCGTAGTTGGCAGCTCCTACAATGAGCAGTTCTTC